The TCR beta chain described here comes from a study of cytomegalovirus exposure and HLA in healthy donors. PCR amplification relied on 60 Vbeta primers (plus 13 Jbeta primers). Assay: immunoSEQ multiplex PCR; the TCRdb copy retains only in-frame clones and omits some. The sample holds around 200,000 clones, roughly four fifths seen once. This CDR3 has 13 residues. Germline V gene lookup returns CDR1 GTSNPN and CDR2 SVGIG (reference sequence). V shed 6 bases and J 4 bases; nucleotides not matched to a gene: 6. The receptor was isolated from a man aged 50-60 years in good health and CMV-seronegative. The chain combines TRBV30 with TRBJ2-4; 7 nucleotides align to TRBD1. The sample was PBMCs. Here the CDR3 DNA reads TGTGCCTGCCAGGGACAGTCGAAAAACATTCAGTACTTC. Protein: CACQGQSKNIQYF.